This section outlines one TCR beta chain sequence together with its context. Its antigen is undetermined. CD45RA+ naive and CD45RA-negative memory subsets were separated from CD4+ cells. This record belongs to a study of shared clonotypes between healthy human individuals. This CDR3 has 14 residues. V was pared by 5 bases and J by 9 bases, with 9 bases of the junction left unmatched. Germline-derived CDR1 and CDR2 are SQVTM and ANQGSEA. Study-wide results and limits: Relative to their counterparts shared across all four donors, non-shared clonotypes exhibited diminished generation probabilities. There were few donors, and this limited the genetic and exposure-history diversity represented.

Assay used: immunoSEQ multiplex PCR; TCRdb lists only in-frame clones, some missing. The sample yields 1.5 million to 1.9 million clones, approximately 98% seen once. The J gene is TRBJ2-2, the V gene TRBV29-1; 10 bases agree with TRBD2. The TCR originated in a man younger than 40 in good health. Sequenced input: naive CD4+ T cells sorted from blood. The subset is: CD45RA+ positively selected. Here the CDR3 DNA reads TGCAGCGTTTACGAGCGGGAGGGCCGCCGGGAGCTGTTTTTT. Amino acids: CSVYEREGRRELFF.